This TCR beta chain was retrieved from a study of shared clonotypes between healthy human individuals. Study overall: The study enrolled a couple of women and a few men aged 18 to 49. Findings of the study overall: Genetic and exposure-history diversity was limited by the few donors. Clonotype sharing among the donors was expected to vary with sequencing depth.

Germline CDR1 KGHSH, CDR2 LQKENI. The CDR3 extends over 14 amino acids. V gave up 3 bases and J gave up 0 bases, with 6 bases separating them. An even split of each subset's genomic DNA across several immunoSEQ plates was performed. Clones were read by immunoSEQ multiplex PCR, and TCRdb kept only the in-frame ones, dropping some. This sample yields about 530,000 clones, of which roughly 85% are seen a single time; around an eighth belongs to the top ten. In the case of this clone: The antigen remains unidentified.

The chain combines TRBV18 with TRBJ1-3, with D unresolved. Sample: PBMCs. The origin of this receptor is a woman aged 40-49 years in good health. Some clones in this sample may be carry-over from other donors' samples. The chain's CDR3 is CASSPEISGNTIYF. DNA for the CDR3: TGTGCCAGCTCACCGGAAATCTCTGGAAACACCATATATTTT.